These 19 T cell receptor beta chains originate from one sample sequenced in a study of blood T cell repertoires in COVID-19. Profiled with immunoSEQ multiplex PCR; TCRdb holds only in-frame clones, not every one. The repertoire holds 150,000 to 200,000 clones, with about 85% as singletons. The sequencing input was peripheral blood. All receptors come from an elderly woman with acute or convalescent COVID-19.

The genes are TRBV6-5 and TRBJ2-7; 8 nucleotides line up with TRBD1. The germline V gene encodes CDR1 MNHEY and CDR2 SVGAGI. This CDR3 is 13 amino acids long. The V gene end was trimmed by 7 bases and the J gene end by 5 bases; junction bases not matched to a gene: 7. The CDR3 sequence is CASTRQGSNEQYF. The CDR3 region has the DNA TGTGCCAGCACCAGACAGGGGTCGAACGAGCAGTACTTC.

CDR3 amino acids: CASSLGQGTNYGYTF. The DNA of the CDR3 is TGTGCCAGCAGCTTAGGACAGGGGACTAACTATGGCTACACCTTC. The V gene is TRBV7-2, the J gene TRBJ1-2; 8 positions match TRBD1. This CDR3 is built from 15 residues. The germline V gene has CDR1 SGHTA and CDR2 FQGNSA. After removal of 1 base from V and 0 bases from J, the junction contained 1 base not matched to a gene. Complete variable domain (other parts from reference TRBV7-2 and TRBJ1-2): GAGVSQSPSNKVTEKGKDVELRCDPISGHTALYWYRQSLGQGLEFLIYFQGNSAPDKSGLPSDRFSAERTGGSVSTLTIQRTQQEDSAVYLCASSLGQGTNYGYTFGSGTRLTVV.

This chain connects TRBV5-6 to TRBJ2-5; the match to TRBD1 covers 7 bases. V was pared by 2 bases and J by 5 bases, with 3 bases of the junction left unmatched. Germline loops: CDR1 SGHDT, CDR2 YYEEEE. This CDR3 spans 13 amino acids. The CDR3 nucleotides read TGTGCCAGCAGCTTCACAGGGGTGGAGACCCAGTACTTC. Translation gives CASSFTGVETQYF.

This clone has ten or more counts. The CDR3 loop is CASSIGTGGTGELFF. Here the CDR3 DNA reads TGTGCCAGTAGTATAGGGACAGGGGGCACCGGGGAGCTGTTTTTT. The J gene is TRBJ2-2, the V gene TRBV19; 10 positions agree with TRBD1. V was pared by 1 base and J by 4 bases, with 0 bases of the junction left unmatched. Germline lookup yields CDR1 LNHDA and CDR2 SQIVND (reference sequence). CDR3 length equals 15 residues.

V is TRBV6-2 or TRBV6-3 and J is TRBJ2-7; 9 nucleotides line up with TRBD1. Trimming removed 0 bases from V and 6 bases from J; junction bases left unmatched: 6. From germline, CDR1 is MNHEY and CDR2 SVGEGT. This CDR3 spans 15 amino acids. The CDR3, as DNA: TGTGCCAGCAGTTACTCTCAACAGGGGGCACTCGAGCAGTACTTC. Translated: CASSYSQQGALEQYF.

The genes are TRBV27 and TRBJ1-2; 7 nucleotides match TRBD1. This CDR3 is 15 amino acids long. V was pared by 3 bases and J by 6 bases, with 10 bases of the junction left unmatched. Germline CDR1 and CDR2: MNHEY and SMNVEV (reference sequence). The CDR3 DNA reads TGTGCCAGCAGTTTTCGCTTCAGGGGGGAGGATGGCTACACCTTC. It is translated as CASSFRFRGEDGYTF.

CDR3 in DNA: TGTGCCAGTACCAAACTAGCGGGGGGCACAGATACGCAGTATTTT. Residues: CASTKLAGGTDTQYF. This chain joins TRBV19 and TRBJ2-3; 11 bases line up with TRBD2. Germline CDR1 and CDR2: LNHDA and SQIVND (reference sequence). The CDR3 totals 15 residues. The junction had 4 bases not matched to a gene; V was cut back by 7 bases and J by 1 base.

This chain uses TRBV10-3 with TRBJ2-1; 9 bases align to TRBD1. This CDR3 has 15 amino acids. V lost 4 bases to trimming and J lost 1 base; unmatched junction nucleotides: 2. The germline V gene has CDR1 ENHRY and CDR2 SYGVKD. CDR3 coding DNA: TGTGCCATCAGTGGGGACAGGGAGTCCTACAATGAGCAGTTCTTC. Encoded protein: CAISGDRESYNEQFF.

This chain connects TRBV30 to TRBJ2-3, with D possibly matching TRBD2 (6 bases). CDR3 length equals 14 residues. V lost 0 bases to trimming and J lost 5 bases, with 12 bases between them. Germline loops: CDR1 GTSNPN, CDR2 SVGIG (reference sequence). As DNA, the CDR3 is TGTGCCTGGAGTGTTGGAGGGCAGGGAGATACGCAGTATTTT. Its translation: CAWSVGGQGDTQYF.

The V call is TRBV7-2, the J call TRBJ1-5; no definite D call. V gave up 5 bases and J gave up 0 bases, with 11 bases separating them. CDR3 length: 15 amino acids. The germline gives CDR1 SGHTA, CDR2 FQGNSA. CDR3 nucleotide sequence: TGTGCCAGCAGCCCCCGTTCCCTTAGCAATCAGCCCCAGCATTTT. Protein sequence: CASSPRSLSNQPQHF.

J is TRBJ1-2 and V is TRBV27; D may be TRBD1 (5 bases). Looked up from germline, CDR1 is MNHEY and CDR2 is SMNVEV (reference sequence). V was cut by 3 bases and J by 4 bases, with 12 bases left in between. CDR3 length: 14 amino acids. CDR3 protein: CASSFLRGGYGYTF. The CDR3 coding sequence is TGTGCCAGCAGTTTCTTACGGGGGGGCTATGGCTACACCTTC.

V is TRBV5-6 and J is TRBJ1-5; perhaps TRBD1 as D (5 bases). Germline lookup yields CDR1 SGHDT and CDR2 YYEEEE. The CDR3 length is 14 residues. Trimming pared 1 base from V and 5 bases from J, leaving 10 bases between. CDR3 sequence reads: CASSLWGSYQPQHF. DNA of the CDR3: TGTGCCAGCAGCTTGTGGGGCAGCTATCAGCCCCAGCATTTT.

V is TRBV6-5 and J is TRBJ2-2; 8 bases are a match to TRBD2. The CDR3 extends over 11 amino acids. Germline V gene sequence: CDR1 MNHEY, CDR2 SVGAGI. The V segment lost 6 bases and the J segment 17 bases; nucleotides outside the gene matches: 8. The CDR3: CASSGGGGTFF. The CDR3 nucleotides read TGTGCCAGCAGCGGGGGGGGAGGGACCTTTTTT.

This clone appeared once. The chain links TRBV2 to TRBJ2-7; D is unresolved. Germline loops: CDR1 SNHLY, CDR2 FYNNEI. The CDR3 loop spans 14 amino acids. Between the trimmed V and J ends, which lost 3 bases and 6 bases, there was a span of 15 bases. CDR3 protein: CASSDWRPTGEQYF. CDR3 DNA sequence: TGTGCCAGCAGTGATTGGAGACCTACGGGCGAGCAGTACTTC.

The chain recombines TRBV5-6 with TRBJ1-1; D is uncertain. Germline CDR1 reads SGHDT; CDR2 reads YYEEEE. The CDR3 is 13 residues long. Trimming shortened V by 3 bases and J by 4 bases, and 10 bases separated the two germline ends. This chain's CDR3 is CASSWDRGTEAFF. The DNA of the CDR3 is TGTGCCAGCAGCTGGGATCGGGGCACTGAAGCTTTCTTT.

The J gene is TRBJ2-1, the V gene TRBV14; possibly TRBD2 for D (5 bases). The CDR3 covers 14 residues. In germline, CDR1 is SGHDN, CDR2 FVKESK. V was trimmed by 1 base and J by 5 bases, leaving 9 bases between them. The CDR3 loop is CASSQASGHNEQFF. Here the CDR3 DNA reads TGTGCCAGCAGCCAAGCCAGCGGTCACAATGAGCAGTTCTTC. The variable domain in full, completed from reference TRBV14 and TRBJ2-1, reads EAGVTQFPSHSVIEKGQTVTLRCDPISGHDNLYWYRRVMGKEIKFLLHFVKESKQDESGMPNNRFLAERTGGTYSTLKVQPAELEDSGVYFCASSQASGHNEQFFGPGTRLTVL.

The rearrangement uses TRBV19 and TRBJ1-2; 8 bases line up with TRBD1. The CDR3 has 14 residues. Trimming took 6 bases from V and 8 from J; bases not matched to a gene: 11. From germline, CDR1 is LNHDA and CDR2 SQIVND (reference sequence). In DNA form, the CDR3 reads TGTGCCAGTAGGAACCCAGGGGGCGCATGGGGCTACACCTTC. Translating gives CASRNPGGAWGYTF.

This chain uses TRBV5-1 with TRBJ2-7; 9 bases map to TRBD2. The V segment lost 0 bases and the J segment 6 bases; nucleotides outside the gene matches: 7. CDR1 SGHRS and CDR2 YFSETQ come from the germline V gene. The CDR3 spans 15 residues. In nucleotides, the CDR3 is TGCGCCAGCAGCTTGGGCCACAGCGGGAGGAGCGAGCAGTACTTC. Translated: CASSLGHSGRSEQYF.

The CDR3: CASRRTGGHIDTGELFF. The CDR3 nucleotides are TGTGCCAGCAGAAGGACAGGGGGCCATATAGACACCGGGGAGCTGTTTTTT. This chain joins TRBV3-1 (or the pseudogene TRBV3-2) and TRBJ2-2, with 11 bases lining up with TRBD1. V lost 6 bases and J lost 3; bases outside the gene matches: 9. The CDR3 is 17 residues long. The germline V gene encodes CDR1 LGHDT and CDR2 YNNKEL (reference sequence).